This record covers a single T cell receptor (beta chain). Its antigen is not yet known. No much larger clonotype is one base removed from it; base qualities were not supplied. The V end loses 6 bases and the J end loses 5 bases, and a stretch of 7 bases separates them. CDR1 and CDR2, per the germline V gene, are SGHAT and FQNNGV. From its cysteine to its phenylalanine, the CDR3 spans 11 amino acids. Only the CDR3 region is kept as DNA, spanning 33 bases read in frame from base 1. The immunoSEQ assay was applied to genomic DNA for TCRB CDR3 sequencing. As for the authors' bioinformatics: Patient CD8+ clones larger than 1% were compared against published virus-specific TCRB sequences, and only a few matched. Nothing other than productive TCRB rearrangements was included in the analyses. Clonality was calculated as a Shannon entropy-based productive clonality index, and a clone was defined by a unique TCRB CDR3 sequence. Repertoire overlap between two samples was calculated from the template counts of each clone relative to total templates per sample. V-gene usage from TCRB sequencing and V-gene usage measured by flow cytometry were correlated (Spearman r of approximately 0.62). TCRdb's version of the immuneACCESS table is confined to in-frame rearrangements and falls short of the full clone set. An unresolved V gene accounts for under half of the shortfall where checked; the remainder is of unknown origin. Clonal size and the V and J genes are those of that table, whereas D and trimming came from the DNA. This sample comprises 25,000 to 35,000 clones, roughly 86% of them detected only once. Of the sample, less than 9.5% falls within the top ten clones.

The sample comes from a study of somatic mutations in cytotoxic T cells in rheumatoid arthritis (dated by TCRdb to about 2017). Background for the entire study: Right after diagnosis and prior to the start of any treatment, 25 to 30 ml EDTA of peripheral blood was drawn from patients. Some T-cell populations stained with V beta antibodies were sorted by flow on a FACSAria II or Sony SH800 to nearly 100% purity, with sorted V beta1+ cells additionally subjected to TCRB sequencing. In newly diagnosed rheumatoid arthritis without treatment, the study examined if expanded CD8+ T-cell clones harbor somatic mutations, relying on TCRB deep sequencing to characterize clonality. TCRB deep sequencing was performed for roughly 69 rheumatoid arthritis patients and more than 15 healthy controls. Patient and control groups had essentially identical median ages.

Results the study describes overall, beyond this receptor: An increase of CD8+ clonality with age was seen in patients (Spearman r of about 0.45) but not in healthy controls. No adjustment for multiple comparisons was made for the slight TRBV07 underrepresentation in patients. The expanded CD8+ clones had unknown antigen targets, and not appearing in virus-specific databases did not rule out that they were virus-specific. Several identical CD8+ TCRB sequences were found in both blood and synovial fluid, and in about an eighth of the roughly 65 patients the largest CD8+ clone exceeded 20% of CD8+ cells. CD8+ T-cell clonality in rheumatoid arthritis patients was not significantly different from that in age-matched healthy controls.

CD4+ and CD8+ cells were isolated by positive magnetic bead selection on an AutoMACS, and purity was checked by flow cytometry. After a first flow cytometry screen using a TCR V beta antibody panel, clonal expansions were characterized through TCRB deep sequencing of sorted CD8+ fractions. Peripheral blood mononuclear cells were obtained using density gradient separation with Ficoll-Paque PLUS. DNA was extracted from CD4-enriched, CD8-enriched or PBMC samples with Nucleospin Tissue or Tissue XS kits and quantified with a Qubit 2.0 fluorometer. The TCR comes from an adult with rheumatoid arthritis. The chain links TRBV11-2 with TRBJ2-5; no D gene can be assigned with confidence. The sequencing sample was made of CD8+ T cells sorted from blood. The bases read TGTGCCAGCAGGTCTTGGGAGACCCAGTACTTC. This codes for CASRSWETQYF. With the rest looked up from the reference TRBV11-2 and TRBJ2-5 genes rather than sequenced, the full variable domain is EAGVAQSPRYKIIEKRQSVAFWCNPISGHATLYWYQQILGQGPKLLIQFQNNGVVDDSQLPKDRFSAERLKGVDSTLKIQPAKLEDSAVYLCASRSWETQYFGPGTRLLVL.